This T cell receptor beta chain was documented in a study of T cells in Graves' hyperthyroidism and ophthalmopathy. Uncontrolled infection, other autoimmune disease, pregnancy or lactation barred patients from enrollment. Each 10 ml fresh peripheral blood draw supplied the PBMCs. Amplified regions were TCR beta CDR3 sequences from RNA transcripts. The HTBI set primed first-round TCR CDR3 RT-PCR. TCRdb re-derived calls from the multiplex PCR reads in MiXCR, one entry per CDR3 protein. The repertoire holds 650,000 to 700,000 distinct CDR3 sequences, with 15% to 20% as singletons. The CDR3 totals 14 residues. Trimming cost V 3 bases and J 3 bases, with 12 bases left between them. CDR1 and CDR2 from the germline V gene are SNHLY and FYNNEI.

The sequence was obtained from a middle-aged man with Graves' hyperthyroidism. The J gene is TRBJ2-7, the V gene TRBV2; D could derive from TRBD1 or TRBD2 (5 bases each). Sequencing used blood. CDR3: CASSEGEVYYEQYF. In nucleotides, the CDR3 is TGTGCCAGCAGTGAGGGGGAAGTCTACTACGAGCAGTACTTC.